One sample yielded the 15 T cell receptor beta chains listed below, sequenced in a study of CD8 T cells in Susac syndrome. cDNA came from approximately 0.5 to 1 ug RNA primed by random hexamers. Each CDR3 protein gets one entry after TCRdb re-called the immunoSEQ multiplex PCR reads with MiXCR. The table records around 270,000 distinct CDR3 sequences, over 75% of them present only once. The sample consisted of CD8+ T cells from PBMCs. The receptors derive from a human donor with multiple sclerosis.

V gene TRBV7-9 combines with J gene TRBJ2-7; D is undetermined. V was shortened by 4 bases and J by 5 bases, with 9 bases between the two germline ends. The CDR3 contains 12 residues. Germline V gives CDR1 SEHNR, CDR2 FQNEAQ (reference sequence). For the CDR3, the DNA is TGTGCCAGCAGCTATCCGGCTGACGAGCAGTACTTC. This sequence encodes CASSYPADEQYF.

Only a few counts were recorded for this clonotype. This chain connects TRBV19 to TRBJ2-7; D perhaps matches TRBD1 (5 bases). In germline, CDR1 is LNHDA, CDR2 SQIVND (reference sequence). The CDR3 is 15 amino acids. The V gene lost 5 bases and the J gene lost 0 bases, with 14 bases spanning the gap. The CDR3 reads CASSETGSSSYEQYF. Here the CDR3 DNA reads TGTGCCAGTAGTGAAACAGGTTCCAGCTCCTACGAGCAGTACTTC.

The J gene is TRBJ2-5, the V gene TRBV28, with D hard to call. This CDR3 region has 12 residues. V lost 5 bases, J lost 5 bases, and 9 bases lay in between. CDR1 is MDHEN and CDR2 is SYDVKM in the germline V gene. This CDR3 is CASSISKETQYF. CDR3 coding DNA: TGTGCCAGCAGTATATCAAAGGAGACCCAGTACTTC.

The rearrangement links TRBV11-2 to TRBJ2-5, with TRBD2 identical over 13 bases. Germline values: CDR1 SGHAT, CDR2 FQNNGV. J gave up 0 bases and V 6 bases, and 4 bases lay outside the gene matches. The CDR3 runs to 16 residues. The CDR3 is CASSVTSGRHQETQYF. The CDR3 DNA reads TGTGCCAGCAGTGTGACTAGCGGGAGGCACCAAGAGACCCAGTACTTC.

The V call is TRBV5-1, the J call TRBJ2-5; TRBD2 matches 12 bases. This CDR3 spans 17 amino acids. Per germline, CDR1 SGHRS and CDR2 YFSETQ. Trimming took 0 bases from V and 5 from J; bases not matched to a gene: 8. In DNA, the CDR3 is TGCGCCAGCAGCTTGGTCTCCCCCCTAGCGGGAGGGGAGACCCAGTACTTC. It yields the protein CASSLVSPLAGGETQYF. Complete variable domain (other parts from reference TRBV5-1 and TRBJ2-5): KAGVTQTPRYLIKTRGQQVTLSCSPISGHRSVSWYQQTPGQGLQFLFEYFSETQRNKGNFPGRFSGRQFSNSRSEMNVSTLELGDSALYLCASSLVSPLAGGETQYFGPGTRLLVL.

This CDR3 is CASMWGTGELFF. In DNA form, the CDR3 reads TGTGCCAGCATGTGGGGCACCGGGGAGCTGTTTTTT. The chain joins TRBV28 to TRBJ2-2; D uncertain. The germline V gene encodes CDR1 MDHEN and CDR2 SYDVKM. V lost 7 bases, J lost 4 bases, and 7 bases lay in between. The CDR3 loop spans 12 amino acids.

The count of this clonotype is one. The gene calls are TRBV7-9 and TRBJ2-4; 10 nucleotides align to TRBD1. The germline CDR1 and CDR2 sequences are SEHNR and FQNEAQ (reference sequence). V was pared by 6 bases and J by 1 base, with 15 bases of the junction left unmatched. CDR3 length: 19 residues. CDR3 bases: TGTGCCAGCAGTCTTTTTAGTGGGGACAGGGGAACGGCCAAAAACATTCAGTACTTC. Translating it yields CASSLFSGDRGTAKNIQYF.

V gene TRBV14 combines with J gene TRBJ1-3; D is undetermined. Trimming pared 4 bases from V and 0 bases from J, leaving 10 bases between. Germline V gene sequence: CDR1 SGHDN, CDR2 FVKESK. CDR3 length equals 15 residues. CDR3 in amino acids: CASSPGRDSGNTIYF. The CDR3 nucleotides read TGTGCCAGCAGCCCAGGACGCGACTCTGGAAACACCATATATTTT. The variable domain in full, completed from reference TRBV14 and TRBJ1-3, reads EAGVTQFPSHSVIEKGQTVTLRCDPISGHDNLYWYRRVMGKEIKFLLHFVKESKQDESGMPNNRFLAERTGGTYSTLKVQPAELEDSGVYFCASSPGRDSGNTIYFGEGSWLTVV.

J is TRBJ2-7 and V is TRBV19; a possible D gene is TRBD1 (5 bases). Trimming cost V 4 bases and J 0 bases, with 10 bases left between them. The CDR3 is 14 residues long. Germline V gives CDR1 LNHDA, CDR2 SQIVND (reference sequence). The CDR3 sequence is CASSTPGNSYEQYF. CDR3 nucleotides: TGTGCCAGTAGTACCCCAGGGAACTCCTACGAGCAGTACTTC. The variable domain in full, completed from reference TRBV19 and TRBJ2-7, reads DGGITQSPKYLFRKEGQNVTLSCEQNLNHDAMYWYRQDPGQGLRLIYYSQIVNDFQKGDIAEGYSVSREKKESFPLTVTSAQKNPTAFYLCASSTPGNSYEQYFGPGTRLTVT.

The rearrangement links TRBV28 to TRBJ2-7, with 7 bases lining up with TRBD1. With V trimmed by 8 bases and J by 2 bases, 9 bases remained unmatched. The CDR3 runs 14 residues. CDR1 is MDHEN and CDR2 is SYDVKM in the germline V gene. The chain's CDR3 is CASEPTGTAYEQYF. CDR3 sequence (DNA): TGTGCCAGCGAACCAACGGGGACAGCCTACGAGCAGTACTTC.

The chain recombines TRBV4-1 with TRBJ2-7; TRBD2 matches at 11 bases. The CDR3 has 17 amino acids. The germline CDR1 and CDR2 sequences are MGHRA and YSYEKL. V was clipped by 0 bases and J by 5 bases; unmatched bases: 9. The CDR3 reads CASSQDSASGRLDEQYF. The CDR3 nucleotides are TGCGCCAGCAGCCAAGATTCGGCTAGCGGGAGGCTTGACGAGCAGTACTTC.

This chain links TRBV4-3 with TRBJ2-7; 8 bases line up with TRBD2. The V gene's germline CDR1 is LGHNA and CDR2 YSLEER. CDR3 length: 16 residues. The V and J ends lost 2 bases and 0 bases, in that order; junction bases with no gene match: 6. CDR3 nucleotides: TGCGCCAGCAGCCAAAAAGCGGGAGAAAGCTCCTACGAGCAGTACTTC. Translated, it gives CASSQKAGESSYEQYF.

V gene TRBV27 combines with J gene TRBJ2-5; possibly TRBD2 for D (5 bases). The CDR3 totals 14 residues. V lost 5 bases and J lost 2, with 12 bases in between. The germline V gene has CDR1 MNHEY and CDR2 SMNVEV (reference sequence). The CDR3 sequence is CASSPLGEQETQYF. CDR3 DNA: TGTGCCAGCAGTCCCCTCGGGGAGCAAGAGACCCAGTACTTC.

J is TRBJ1-4 and V is TRBV4-3; D unclear. Trimming pared 0 bases from V and 5 bases from J, leaving 13 bases between. Per germline, CDR1 LGHNA and CDR2 YSLEER. The length of the CDR3 is 16 residues. The CDR3 is CASSQDRFRSNEKLFF. The CDR3 DNA reads as TGCGCCAGCAGCCAAGATCGGTTCAGGTCGAATGAAAAACTGTTTTTT.

This clonotype was seen a few times. For the CDR3, the DNA is TGTGCCAGCAGTCCGGGTCTTAACTATGGCTACACCTTC. Its translation: CASSPGLNYGYTF. The rearrangement links TRBV6-5 to TRBJ1-2, with D unresolved. Germline V gene sequence: CDR1 MNHEY, CDR2 SVGAGI. The V gene lost 5 bases and the J gene lost 1 base, with 8 bases spanning the gap. The CDR3 consists of 13 residues.